This passage covers 20 T cell receptor beta chains from one sample sequenced in a study of blood T cells in healthy people across ages. Primers used in a second PCR of roughly 6 to 11 cycles were a sample-barcoded 5' primer and a J-beta primer mix. One entry per CDR3 protein, called by TCRdb with MiXCR from the 5' RACE reads. The repertoire includes roughly 1.5 million distinct CDR3 sequences, approximately 43% of them detected once, and under 5% sits in the top ten. Material for sequencing was blood. The receptors were sampled from a woman aged 18-35 years in good health.

The gene calls are TRBV28 and TRBJ1-2; no definite D call. The V gene's germline CDR1 is MDHEN and CDR2 SYDVKM. The germline V and J ends were trimmed by 5 bases and 4 bases, with 17 bases remaining between them. The CDR3 is 15 amino acids. The CDR3 here is CASSKSPDGSYGYTF. The DNA of the CDR3 is TGTGCCAGCAGTAAGAGTCCGGACGGGAGCTATGGCTACACCTTC.

The chain couples TRBV29-1 to TRBJ2-7, with 8 bases aligning to TRBD1. Gene TRBJ2-5 matches the end of the DNA better, so the J call may be wrong. This CDR3 spans 12 amino acids. Germline CDR1 reads SQVTM; CDR2 reads ANQGSEA. The CDR3 spells CSVTTGGETQYF. The DNA for the CDR3 is TGCAGCGTCACTACAGGGGGGGAGACCCAGTACTTC.

This clonotype was seen only once. This chain uses TRBV12-3 or TRBV12-4 with TRBJ1-4; TRBD1 is a possible D gene (5 bases). This CDR3 is built from 16 residues. The V end was cut by 6 bases, the J end by 7 bases, with 21 bases between. Here the CDR3 DNA reads TGTGCCAGCAGCTCACGGGGGTCGGGCGGGAGTGAAAAACTGTTTTTT. Amino acid sequence: CASSSRGSGGSEKLFF.

The chain recombines TRBV29-1 with TRBJ1-1; perhaps TRBD1 as D (5 bases). V lost 4 bases, J lost 4 bases, and 16 bases lay in between. Germline V CDR1 and CDR2: SQVTM, ANQGSEA. The CDR3 totals 14 residues. CDR3 in amino acids: CSVGMVGGATEAFF. For the CDR3, the DNA is TGCAGCGTTGGGATGGTCGGAGGGGCCACTGAAGCTTTCTTT. Drawing the rest from reference TRBV29-1 and TRBJ1-1, the complete variable domain is SAVISQKPSRDICQRGTSLTIQCQVDSQVTMMFWYRQQPGQSLTLIATANQGSEATYESGFVIDKFPISRPNLTFSTLTVSNMSPEDSSIYLCSVGMVGGATEAFFGQGTRLTVV.

The chain combines TRBV12-3 or TRBV12-4 with TRBJ2-3, with TRBD1 as a possible D gene (5 bases). Trimming took 5 bases from V and 4 from J, leaving 13 bases between them. The CDR3 contains 14 residues. The CDR3 reads CASSPLTEADTQYF. In nucleotides, the CDR3 is TGTGCCAGCAGTCCTTTGACAGAGGCAGATACGCAGTATTTT.

The gene calls are TRBV6-6 and TRBJ1-2; D is possibly TRBD1 (5 bases). From germline, CDR1 is MNHNY and CDR2 SVGAGI (reference sequence). Trimming pared 4 bases from V and 4 bases from J, leaving 13 bases between. The CDR3 totals 14 residues. CDR3 nucleotides: TGTGCCAGCAGTTCTATCAGGGATAGCTATGGCTACACCTTC. Translated, it gives CASSSIRDSYGYTF.

The genes are TRBV13 and TRBJ1-2, with D perhaps matching TRBD1 (6 bases). This CDR3 has 14 amino acids. The ends were cut back, 5 bases at V and 7 bases at J, with 17 bases in the middle. CDR1 and CDR2 (germline): PRHDT, FYEKMQ (reference sequence). The CDR3 loop is CASSPPSRGSGYTF. CDR3 in DNA: TGTGCCAGCAGCCCCCCGAGTAGGGGGTCTGGCTACACCTTC.

The V gene is TRBV7-2, the J gene TRBJ2-5; perhaps D is TRBD1 or TRBD2 (7 bases each). The CDR3 extends over 16 amino acids. Per the germline V gene, CDR1 is SGHTA and CDR2 is FQGNSA. Trimming took off 1 base at V and 2 bases at J, with 14 bases between the two ends. The CDR3 reads CASSLGAGGGQETQYF. The CDR3 coding sequence is TGTGCCAGCAGCTTAGGGGCAGGGGGAGGGCAAGAGACCCAGTACTTC.

This clonotype was recorded a few times. The V gene is TRBV7-8, the J gene TRBJ2-3; D is uncertain. CDR1 is SGHVS, CDR2 FQNEAQ, per germline. Trimming shortened V by 2 bases and J by 4 bases, and 10 bases separated the two germline ends. The CDR3 runs 14 residues. The CDR3 is CASSLNSGADTQYF. Here the CDR3 DNA reads TGTGCCAGCAGCTTAAACTCAGGCGCAGATACGCAGTATTTT.

The CDR3 reads CASSLGQAGGEQFF. The CDR3 DNA sequence: TGTGCCAGCAGTTTAGGGCAAGCGGGAGGTGAGCAGTTCTTC. The rearrangement links TRBV12-3 or TRBV12-4 to TRBJ2-1, with 9 bases matching TRBD2. The J segment lost 9 bases and the V segment lost 1 base, leaving 4 bases of the junction unmatched. The CDR3 runs to 14 residues.

The CDR3 region is CASSIRAGGINEQYF. The CDR3, as DNA: TGTGCCAGCAGCATTAGAGCGGGGGGGATCAATGAGCAGTACTTC. The J gene is TRBJ2-5, the V gene TRBV12-3 or TRBV12-4; TRBD2 matches at 10 bases. J lost 11 bases, V lost 6 bases, and 15 bases had no gene match. The length of the CDR3 is 15 residues.

CDR3 sequence: CASSQDPGADYGYTF. CDR3 in DNA: TGTGCCAGCAGCCAAGACCCGGGCGCCGACTATGGCTACACCTTC. The chain carries TRBV4-2 and TRBJ1-2; D gene uncertain. This CDR3 is 15 amino acids long. Germline CDR1 LGHNA, CDR2 YNFKEQ. V was pared by 0 bases and J by 3 bases, with 11 bases between.

This clonotype was recorded a few times. The CDR3 sequence is CATSGKLVPSSYEQYF. The DNA for the CDR3 is TGTGCCACCAGTGGCAAACTAGTCCCGAGCTCCTACGAGCAGTACTTC. The gene calls are TRBV24-1 and TRBJ2-7, with D possibly TRBD2 on 5 matching bases. The CDR3 extends over 16 amino acids. Germline V gives CDR1 KGHDR, CDR2 SFDVKD. Trimming took off 5 bases at V and 0 bases at J, with 16 bases between the two ends.

This clonotype was observed a handful of times. The V and J genes are TRBV6-2 or TRBV6-3 and TRBJ2-1, with D unclear. Germline assignment: CDR1 MNHEY and CDR2 SVGEGT. Trimming stripped 4 bases from V and 4 bases from J, with 14 bases between. The length of the CDR3 is 15 residues. In DNA form, the CDR3 reads TGTGCCAGCAGTTTACGGCGCCTTACTTACAATGAGCAGTTCTTC. This sequence encodes CASSLRRLTYNEQFF.

The V gene is TRBV10-3, the J gene TRBJ2-1, with no clear D. Germline V gene data show CDR1 as ENHRY and CDR2 as SYGVKD. Trimming took 4 bases from V and 0 from J, leaving 13 bases between them. This CDR3 has 16 residues. In nucleotides, the CDR3 is TGTGCCATCAGTGCTACTGCGAGGAGCTCCTACAATGAGCAGTTCTTC. Its translation is CAISATARSSYNEQFF.

This clonotype was recorded a few times. V gene TRBV29-1 combines with J gene TRBJ1-2; 12 nucleotides line up with TRBD1. The CDR3 has 12 residues. Germline lookup yields CDR1 SQVTM and CDR2 ANQGSEA. DNA of the CDR3: TGCGGGGGACAGGGGGCAGGGTATGGCTACACCTTC. It translates to CGGQGAGYGYTF.

The chain uses TRBV7-2 and TRBJ2-3, with 10 positions matching TRBD2. CDR1 and CDR2 from the germline V gene are SGHTA and FQGNSA. The CDR3 covers 16 residues. Trimming at V came to 6 bases and at J to 6 bases, leaving 12 bases not matched to a gene. DNA of the CDR3: TGTGCCAGCAGAAGGACTAGCGGAACCCTCTGGGATACGCAGTATTTT. It yields the protein CASRRTSGTLWDTQYF.

Only one count was recorded for this clonotype. The rearrangement links TRBV28 to TRBJ1-4, with a possible D match to TRBD1 (6 bases). The V gene lost 4 bases and the J gene lost 5 bases, with 11 bases spanning the gap. The CDR3 runs 14 residues. Looked up from germline, CDR1 is MDHEN and CDR2 is SYDVKM. This CDR3 reads CASSWDMGNEKLFF. CDR3 sequence (DNA): TGTGCCAGCAGTTGGGACATGGGGAATGAAAAACTGTTTTTT.

The chain is built from TRBV7-2 and TRBJ1-2, with unresolved D. Germline CDR1 SGHTA, CDR2 FQGNSA. V was clipped by 4 bases and J by 5 bases, with 11 bases between them. The CDR3 loop spans 13 amino acids. This CDR3 is CTSSSAVLYGYTF. The DNA for the CDR3 is TGTACCAGCAGCTCGGCAGTTCTTTATGGCTACACCTTC.

The chain is built from TRBV4-3 and TRBJ1-4; D remains unclear. Germline CDR1 LGHNA, CDR2 YSLEER. V was pared by 0 bases and J by 8 bases, with 10 bases between. CDR3 length: 14 residues. The DNA of the CDR3 is TGCGCCAGCAGCCAAGATTCTGCAGGAGAAAAACTGTTTTTT. The encoded protein is CASSQDSAGEKLFF.